These 2 T cell receptor beta chains were all obtained from the same sample, sequenced in a study of T cell responses to AZD1222 COVID-19 vaccine. Sequencing was performed with immunoSEQ multiplex PCR; in TCRdb, only in-frame clones are kept and a portion is missing. The sample shows more than 110,000 clones, about 91% of them seen only once. The sequenced sample was peripheral blood, obtained 28 days after the second AZD1222 dose. These receptors all stem from an adult who received the AZD1222 COVID-19 vaccine.

This clone was recorded once. The chain couples TRBV27 to TRBJ1-2; D remains ambiguous. The germline CDR1 and CDR2 sequences are MNHEY and SMNVEV (reference sequence). CDR3 size: 15 residues. Trimming took 5 bases from V and 3 from J, leaving 16 bases between them. The CDR3: CASSPAQSGYYGYTF. CDR3 sequence (DNA): TGTGCCAGCAGTCCCGCTCAGTCAGGATACTATGGCTACACCTTC.

Concerning this clone itself: An end of the junction does not agree with germline; a read error may underlie this. V is TRBV7-7 and J is TRBJ1-5; unclear D gene. The germline gives CDR1 SSHAT, CDR2 FNYEAQ (reference sequence). This CDR3 is 13 amino acids long. As DNA, the CDR3 is TGTGCTAGCAGCTTAGATCCAAATCAGCCCCAGCATTTT. Translating it yields CASSLDPNQPQHF. The full variable domain, with the rest looked up from reference TRBV7-7 and TRBJ1-5, is GAGVSQSPRYKVTKRGQDVTLRCDPISSHATLYWYQQALGQGPEFLTYFNYEAQPDKSGLPSDRFSAERPEGSISTLTIQRTEQRDSAMYRCASSLDPNQPQHFGDGTRLSIL.